The rows below give T cell receptor beta chains drawn from one sample of a study of metastatic and nonmetastatic thyroid tumors. With MiXCR, TCRdb called clones anew from the PCR reads. There are some 8,500 clones in the sample; 35% to 40% occur only once, and 20% to 25% lies in the top ten. Sequencing input: tumor tissue. Receptor source: a female donor with papillary thyroid cancer or a benign thyroid nodule (not recorded which). Some clones in this sample may be carry-over from other donors' samples. The CDR3 runs from the conserved cysteine through the conserved F or W. The D gene is left open where the match is weak.

d_call: .
v_call: TRBV28
j_call: TRBJ1-5
cdr3_aa: CASSSGLNQPQHF

d_call: .
v_call: TRBV18
j_call: TRBJ2-7
cdr3_aa: CASSKDSSSYEQYF

d_call: .
v_call: TRBV5-6
j_call: TRBJ1-2
cdr3_aa: CASSLGLGLSGYTF

d_call: TRBD2
v_call: TRBV20-1
j_call: TRBJ2-1
cdr3_aa: CSAPGTSGYNEQFF

d_call: .
v_call: TRBV11-3
j_call: TRBJ2-2
cdr3_aa: CASSLRGRNGELFF

d_call: TRBD2
v_call: TRBV7-6
j_call: TRBJ2-3
cdr3_aa: CASSSLGAGEVTDTQYF

d_call: .
v_call: TRBV30
j_call: TRBJ1-5
cdr3_aa: CAWSVGGDNQPQHF

d_call: TRBD2
v_call: TRBV7-2
j_call: TRBJ2-1
cdr3_aa: CASSSNGREASSYNEQFF

d_call: .
v_call: TRBV11-1
j_call: TRBJ2-3
cdr3_aa: CASSIGGGLTTDTQYF

d_call: .
v_call: TRBV20-1
j_call: TRBJ1-1
cdr3_aa: CSALKGRENTEAFF

d_call: TRBD2
v_call: TRBV6-2/TRBV6-3
j_call: TRBJ2-1
cdr3_aa: CASRTLAGRNNEQFF

d_call: TRBD2
v_call: TRBV7-6
j_call: TRBJ2-3
cdr3_aa: CASSFLAGEFTDTQYF

d_call: TRBD2
v_call: TRBV12-3/TRBV12-4
j_call: TRBJ2-1
cdr3_aa: CASRGLAGRGGPYNEQFF

d_call: .
v_call: TRBV28
j_call: TRBJ2-2
cdr3_aa: CASSLFLIGELFF

d_call: TRBD1
v_call: TRBV2
j_call: TRBJ1-1
cdr3_aa: CASSPGTGGTEAFF

d_call: TRBD2
v_call: TRBV3-1
j_call: TRBJ2-7
cdr3_aa: CASSHSYSGSSHEQYF

d_call: .
v_call: TRBV19
j_call: TRBJ1-1
cdr3_aa: CASSIAGVVNTEAFF

d_call: TRBD2
v_call: TRBV6-1
j_call: TRBJ2-2
cdr3_aa: CASYSGDTGELFF

d_call: TRBD1
v_call: TRBV25-1
j_call: TRBJ2-7
cdr3_aa: CASSQQGYDQYF

d_call: .
v_call: TRBV10-3
j_call: TRBJ2-4
cdr3_aa: CAISGPIGGGDKNIQYF

d_call: .
v_call: TRBV20-1
j_call: TRBJ2-7
cdr3_aa: CSARVKYEQYF

d_call: .
v_call: TRBV24-1
j_call: TRBJ2-3
cdr3_aa: CATSVADTQYF

d_call: TRBD1
v_call: TRBV19
j_call: TRBJ1-4
cdr3_aa: CASSTLAGTGYEKLFF

d_call: TRBD1
v_call: TRBV19
j_call: TRBJ1-1
cdr3_aa: CASRTTGGGRAFF

d_call: .
v_call: TRBV5-1
j_call: TRBJ1-1
cdr3_aa: CASSLTGENTEAFF

d_call: TRBD2
v_call: TRBV11-3
j_call: TRBJ2-7
cdr3_aa: CASSPPARGGFDEQYF

d_call: .
v_call: TRBV4-1
j_call: TRBJ2-7
cdr3_aa: CASSQRTGTYEQYF

d_call: .
v_call: TRBV10-3
j_call: TRBJ2-7
cdr3_aa: CAISEYSRTYEQYF

d_call: .
v_call: TRBV11-3
j_call: TRBJ1-1
cdr3_aa: CASSSDGNTEAFF

d_call: TRBD2
v_call: TRBV20-1
j_call: TRBJ2-7
cdr3_aa: CSARGPASGRLSYEQYF

d_call: TRBD2
v_call: TRBV28
j_call: TRBJ2-5
cdr3_aa: CASSPGTSGTDFESYF

d_call: TRBD1
v_call: TRBV4-1
j_call: TRBJ1-2
cdr3_aa: CASSGTAFYGYTF

d_call: .
v_call: TRBV2
j_call: TRBJ2-7
cdr3_aa: CASSEVDSNYEQYF

d_call: .
v_call: TRBV28
j_call: TRBJ1-1
cdr3_aa: CASRSDRLTEAFF

d_call: .
v_call: TRBV5-1
j_call: TRBJ1-4
cdr3_aa: CASSLGQGDEKLFF

d_call: .
v_call: TRBV6-1
j_call: TRBJ1-5
cdr3_aa: CASSPIGSHQPQHF

d_call: TRBD2
v_call: TRBV5-1
j_call: TRBJ2-4
cdr3_aa: CASSPAEGSGGLAKNIQYF

d_call: .
v_call: TRBV29-1
j_call: TRBJ1-2
cdr3_aa: CSVEERTQGYGYTF

d_call: .
v_call: TRBV5-1
j_call: TRBJ2-2
cdr3_aa: CASRAIVTGELFF

d_call: .
v_call: TRBV7-2
j_call: TRBJ2-7
cdr3_aa: CASSLAPGSGREQYF

d_call: .
v_call: TRBV28
j_call: TRBJ1-1
cdr3_aa: CASGYTEAFF

d_call: .
v_call: TRBV30
j_call: TRBJ1-2
cdr3_aa: CAWRNGYYTF

d_call: .
v_call: TRBV6-1
j_call: TRBJ1-5
cdr3_aa: CASSEAISQGWQPQHF

d_call: .
v_call: TRBV15
j_call: TRBJ1-3
cdr3_aa: CATSRDKGRNGNTIYF

d_call: .
v_call: TRBV5-1
j_call: TRBJ2-1
cdr3_aa: CASSSIGTRSYNEQFF

d_call: TRBD1
v_call: TRBV11-2
j_call: TRBJ2-7
cdr3_aa: CASSLETGIYEQYF

d_call: TRBD1
v_call: TRBV7-9
j_call: TRBJ2-7
cdr3_aa: CASSREGADYEQYF

d_call: .
v_call: TRBV11-2
j_call: TRBJ2-1
cdr3_aa: CASSLESGVFNEQFF

d_call: TRBD2
v_call: TRBV7-8
j_call: TRBJ2-7
cdr3_aa: CASSHQSGTSVYEQYF

d_call: .
v_call: TRBV5-1
j_call: TRBJ2-3
cdr3_aa: CASRRSAGGGTDTQYF

d_call: TRBD2
v_call: TRBV20-1
j_call: TRBJ2-7
cdr3_aa: CSARTLADYEQYF

d_call: .
v_call: TRBV28
j_call: TRBJ2-6
cdr3_aa: CASRLRGTDPYSWANVLTF